A single sample is the source of the 6 T cell receptor beta chains below, sequenced in a study of blood T cell repertoires in COVID-19. Sequencing used immunoSEQ multiplex PCR; TCRdb keeps in-frame clones, though not all of them. Of around 150,000 clones listed, approximately 82% are singletons. The sequenced sample consisted of peripheral blood. The source is a man aged 60-69 years who had recovered from COVID-19.

The sample holds a few counts of this clone. The chain uses TRBV10-3 and TRBJ2-2; D is possibly TRBD1 (6 bases). CDR1 is ENHRY and CDR2 is SYGVKD in the germline V gene. V lost 2 bases, J lost 3 bases, and 7 bases lay in between. The CDR3 is made up of 14 amino acids. DNA for the CDR3: TGTGCCATCAGTGAGAACAGGGACACCGGGGAGCTGTTTTTT. Amino acids: CAISENRDTGELFF.

This clone appeared a few times. The chain's CDR3 is CASSKRTATSGSPPSTDTQYF. The CDR3 region has the DNA TGTGCCAGCAGCAAGCGTACTGCGACTAGCGGCTCTCCTCCTAGCACAGATACGCAGTATTTT. The chain couples TRBV21-1 to TRBJ2-3; the table's D call, TRBD2, has no DNA check behind it. TRBV21-1 constitutes a pseudogene. This CDR3 comprises 21 residues.

The chain has TRBV7-8 and TRBJ2-2; D is undetermined. Between the trimmed V and J ends, which lost 4 bases and 2 bases, there was a span of 14 bases. From germline, CDR1 is SGHVS and CDR2 FQNEAQ. The CDR3 contains 16 residues. CDR3 DNA sequence: TGTGCCAGCAGCTCATTCCGAGACTCAAACACCGGGGAGCTGTTTTTT. This gives the protein CASSSFRDSNTGELFF.

This clone turned up a few times. The chain has TRBV28 and TRBJ1-4, with 9 positions matching TRBD1. Germline values: CDR1 MDHEN, CDR2 SYDVKM. With V trimmed by 10 bases and J by 7 bases, 10 bases remained unmatched. The CDR3 totals 14 residues. The CDR3 sequence: CAISMGQGFEKLFF. Written as DNA, the CDR3 is TGTGCCATCTCGATGGGACAGGGTTTTGAAAAACTGTTTTTT.

CDR3 nucleotide sequence: TGTGCCAGCAGTTCCCCGGACAGGGTATTAGCTGAAGCTTTCTTT. It encodes CASSSPDRVLAEAFF. The J gene is TRBJ1-1, the V gene TRBV27, with 8 bases matching TRBD1. The length of the CDR3 is 15 residues. Germline CDR1 reads MNHEY; CDR2 reads SMNVEV (reference sequence). V lost 4 bases to trimming and J lost 6 bases; unmatched junction nucleotides: 10.

The chain's CDR3 is CASSPGVADTQYF. DNA for the CDR3: TGTGCCAGTAGTCCGGGGGTGGCGGATACGCAGTATTTT. The rearrangement uses TRBV19 and TRBJ2-3, with D perhaps TRBD2 (6 bases). The CDR3 spans 13 residues. CDR1 is LNHDA and CDR2 is SQIVND in the germline V gene (reference sequence). Trimming pared 5 bases from V and 6 bases from J, leaving 12 bases between.